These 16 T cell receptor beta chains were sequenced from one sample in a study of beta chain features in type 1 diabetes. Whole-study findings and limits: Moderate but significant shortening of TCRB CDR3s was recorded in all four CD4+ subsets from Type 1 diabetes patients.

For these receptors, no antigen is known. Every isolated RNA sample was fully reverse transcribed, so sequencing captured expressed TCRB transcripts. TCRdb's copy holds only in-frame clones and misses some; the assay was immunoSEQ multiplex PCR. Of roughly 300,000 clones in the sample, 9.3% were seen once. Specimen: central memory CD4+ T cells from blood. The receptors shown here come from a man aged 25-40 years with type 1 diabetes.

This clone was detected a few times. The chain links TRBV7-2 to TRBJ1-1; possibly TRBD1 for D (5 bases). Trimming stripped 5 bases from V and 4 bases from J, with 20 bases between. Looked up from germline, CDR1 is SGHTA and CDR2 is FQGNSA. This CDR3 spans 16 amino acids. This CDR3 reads CASSAISGSKGTEAFF. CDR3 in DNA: TGTGCCAGCAGCGCAATCTCAGGGAGTAAAGGCACTGAAGCTTTCTTT.

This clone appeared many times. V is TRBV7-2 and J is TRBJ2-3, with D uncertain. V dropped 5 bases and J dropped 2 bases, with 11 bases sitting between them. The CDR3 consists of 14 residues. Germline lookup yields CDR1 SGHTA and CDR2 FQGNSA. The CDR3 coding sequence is TGTGCCAGCAGCCCCTTTCAAGACACAGATACGCAGTATTTT. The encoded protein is CASSPFQDTDTQYF.

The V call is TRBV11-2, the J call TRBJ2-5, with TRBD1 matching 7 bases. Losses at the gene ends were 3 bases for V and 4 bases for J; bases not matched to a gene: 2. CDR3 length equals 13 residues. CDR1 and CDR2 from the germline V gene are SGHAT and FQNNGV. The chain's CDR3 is CASSFRGLETQYF. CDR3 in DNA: TGTGCCAGCAGCTTCAGGGGGTTAGAGACCCAGTACTTC.

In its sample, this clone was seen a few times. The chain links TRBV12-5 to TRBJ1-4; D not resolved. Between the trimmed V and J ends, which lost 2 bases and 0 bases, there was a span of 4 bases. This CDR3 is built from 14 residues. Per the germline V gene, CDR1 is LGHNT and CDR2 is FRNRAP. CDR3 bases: TGTGCTAGTGGTTTGACAACAACTAATGAAAAACTGTTTTTT. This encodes CASGLTTTNEKLFF.

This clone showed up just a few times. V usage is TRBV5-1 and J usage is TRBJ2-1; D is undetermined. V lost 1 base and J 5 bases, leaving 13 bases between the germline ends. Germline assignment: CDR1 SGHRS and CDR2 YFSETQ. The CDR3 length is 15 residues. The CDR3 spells CASSLLSAGNNEQFF. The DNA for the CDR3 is TGCGCCAGCAGCTTGCTCTCAGCCGGAAACAATGAGCAGTTCTTC. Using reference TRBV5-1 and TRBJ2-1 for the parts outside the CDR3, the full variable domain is KAGVTQTPRYLIKTRGQQVTLSCSPISGHRSVSWYQQTPGQGLQFLFEYFSETQRNKGNFPGRFSGRQFSNSRSEMNVSTLELGDSALYLCASSLLSAGNNEQFFGPGTRLTVL.

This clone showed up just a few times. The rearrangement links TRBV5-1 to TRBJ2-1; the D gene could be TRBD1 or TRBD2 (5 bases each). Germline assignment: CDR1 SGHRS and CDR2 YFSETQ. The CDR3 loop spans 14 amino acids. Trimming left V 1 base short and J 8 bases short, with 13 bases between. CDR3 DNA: TGCGCCAGCAGCTTGACTGAGGGGTACGATGAGCAGTTCTTC. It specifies CASSLTEGYDEQFF.

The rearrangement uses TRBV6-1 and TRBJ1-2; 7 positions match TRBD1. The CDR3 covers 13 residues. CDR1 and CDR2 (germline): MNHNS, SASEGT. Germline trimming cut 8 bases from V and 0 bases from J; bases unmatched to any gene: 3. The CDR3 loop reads CASRDRANYGYTF. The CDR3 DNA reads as TGTGCCAGCCGGGACAGAGCTAACTATGGCTACACCTTC.

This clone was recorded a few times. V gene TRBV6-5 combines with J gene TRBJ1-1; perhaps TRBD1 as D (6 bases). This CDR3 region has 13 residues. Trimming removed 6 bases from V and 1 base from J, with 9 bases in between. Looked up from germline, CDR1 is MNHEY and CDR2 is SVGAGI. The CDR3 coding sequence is TGTGCCAGCAGCAAACAGGGGAACACTGAAGCTTTCTTT. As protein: CASSKQGNTEAFF.

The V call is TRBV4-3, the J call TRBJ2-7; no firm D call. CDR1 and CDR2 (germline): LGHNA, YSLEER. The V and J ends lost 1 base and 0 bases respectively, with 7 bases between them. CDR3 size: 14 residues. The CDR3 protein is CASSQARDSYEQYF. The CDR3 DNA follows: TGCGCCAGCAGCCAAGCAAGGGACTCCTACGAGCAGTACTTC.

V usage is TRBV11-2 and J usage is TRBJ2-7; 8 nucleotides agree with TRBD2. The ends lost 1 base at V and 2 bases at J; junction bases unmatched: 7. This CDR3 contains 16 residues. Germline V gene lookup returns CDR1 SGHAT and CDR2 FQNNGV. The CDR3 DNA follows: TGTGCCAGCAGCTTAGTCGGGACTAGTACCCCCTACGAGCAGTACTTC. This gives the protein CASSLVGTSTPYEQYF.

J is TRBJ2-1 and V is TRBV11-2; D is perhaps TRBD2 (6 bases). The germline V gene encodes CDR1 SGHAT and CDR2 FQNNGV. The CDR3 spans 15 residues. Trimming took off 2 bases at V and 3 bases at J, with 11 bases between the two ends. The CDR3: CASSLWGLVYNEQFF. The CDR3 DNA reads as TGTGCCAGCAGCTTATGGGGACTCGTCTACAATGAGCAGTTCTTC.

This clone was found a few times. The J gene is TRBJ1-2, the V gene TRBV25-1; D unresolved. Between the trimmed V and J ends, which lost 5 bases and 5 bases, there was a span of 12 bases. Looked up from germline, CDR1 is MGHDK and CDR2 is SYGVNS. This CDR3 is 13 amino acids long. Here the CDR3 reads CASSSQDGYGYTF. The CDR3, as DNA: TGTGCCAGCAGTTCCCAGGACGGATATGGCTACACCTTC.

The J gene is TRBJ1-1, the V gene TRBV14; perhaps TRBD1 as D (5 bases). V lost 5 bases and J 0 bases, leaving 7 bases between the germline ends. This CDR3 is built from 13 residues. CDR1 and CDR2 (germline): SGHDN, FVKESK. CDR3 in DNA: TGTGCCAGCAGCGCACAGGTGAACACTGAAGCTTTCTTT. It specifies CASSAQVNTEAFF.

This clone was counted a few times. CDR3 coding DNA: TGTGCCAGCAGCGCCCGACAGGGGTTGGGCGACGAGCAGTACTTC. Its translation is CASSARQGLGDEQYF. The chain recombines TRBV11-3 with TRBJ2-7; TRBD1 matches at 8 bases. CDR1 is SGHNT and CDR2 is YENEEA in the germline V gene. CDR3 size: 15 residues. With 5 bases clipped from V and 5 bases from J, the junction kept 11 bases outside the gene matches.

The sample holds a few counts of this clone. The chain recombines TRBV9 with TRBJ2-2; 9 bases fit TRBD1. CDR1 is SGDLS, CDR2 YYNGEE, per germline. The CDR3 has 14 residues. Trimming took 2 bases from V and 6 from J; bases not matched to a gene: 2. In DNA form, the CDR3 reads TGTGCCAGCAGCGTTGGGGACAGGGCCGGGGAGCTGTTTTTT. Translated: CASSVGDRAGELFF.

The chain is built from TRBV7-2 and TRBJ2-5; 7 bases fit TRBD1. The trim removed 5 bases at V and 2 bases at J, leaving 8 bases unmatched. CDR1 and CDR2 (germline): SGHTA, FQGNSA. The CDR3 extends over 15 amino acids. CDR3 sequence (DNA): TGTGCCAGCAGCCCCCGACAGGGTGCTCAAGAGACCCAGTACTTC. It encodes CASSPRQGAQETQYF.